The rows below give T cell receptor beta chains drawn from one sample of a study of blood T cell repertoires in COVID-19. Here immunoSEQ multiplex PCR was the method, and the copy in TCRdb shows in-frame clones only, minus some. The sample lists approximately 310,000 clones, over 75% occurring once. Input material: PBMCs or T cells enriched from blood (not recorded which). The receptors were gathered from a man aged 25 to 40 who had recovered from COVID-19. CDR3s include the opening cysteine and the closing phenylalanine or tryptophan. The order of the fields is D gene, J gene, V gene, clone size, CDR3 length, CDR3 protein, CDR3 DNA. The D gene is left open where the match is weak. Only part of the rows carry a size: once, few, many, or a class if the clone is expanded.

NA,TRBJ1-2,TRBV9,NA,13,CASSAGVNYGYTF,TGTGCCAGCAGCGCCGGGGTAAACTATGGCTACACCTTC
NA,TRBJ2-1,TRBV5-1,NA,14,CASSLRQSNNEQFF,TGCGCCAGCAGCTTACGACAGTCTAACAATGAGCAGTTCTTC
NA,TRBJ1-2,TRBV5-1,NA,16,CASAPPGNRESYGYTF,TGCGCCAGCGCCCCCCCCGGGAACAGGGAAAGCTATGGCTACACCTTC
NA,TRBJ2-4,TRBV4-3,NA,18,CASSQGSYRESFGNIQYF,TGCGCCAGCAGCCAAGGCAGTTACAGGGAGAGTTTCGGAAACATTCAGTACTTC
NA,TRBJ1-4,TRBV11-2,NA,12,CASSLGAEKLFF,TGTGCCAGCAGCTTAGGGGCTGAAAAACTGTTTTTT
NA,TRBJ1-1,TRBV2,NA,14,CASSEVPGDTEAFF,TGTGCCAGCAGTGAAGTCCCAGGGGACACTGAAGCTTTCTTT
NA,TRBJ2-7,TRBV2,few,13,CASSAKGPYEQYF,TGTGCCAGCAGCGCTAAGGGGCCCTACGAGCAGTACTTC
NA,TRBJ2-2,TRBV9,once,16,CASSVGETGNTGELFF,TGTGCCAGCAGCGTAGGGGAGACAGGGAACACCGGGGAGCTGTTTTTT
TRBD2,TRBJ2-1,TRBV24-1,NA,16,CATSDSSGGLYNEQFF,TGTGCCACCAGTGATTCTAGCGGGGGGCTCTACAATGAGCAGTTCTTC
NA,TRBJ2-3,TRBV7-9,NA,14,CASSHEGGLVTQYF,TGTGCCAGCAGCCATGAGGGGGGGCTGGTTACGCAGTATTTT